The 20 T cell receptor beta chains in this list originate from one sample, sequenced in a study of OX40 agonist ivuxolimab in advanced cancers. Clones were read by immunoSEQ multiplex PCR, and TCRdb kept only the in-frame ones, dropping some. Of roughly 89,000 clones in the sample, about 86% were seen once. This material consisted of CD4+ or CD8+ T cells sorted from blood, taken in a trial of the OX40 agonist ivuxolimab. Receptors were obtained from an adult with an advanced solid tumor such as melanoma, head and neck, liver or kidney cancer.

This clone was detected only once. The chain carries TRBV9 and TRBJ1-3; weak D call: TRBD1 (5 bases). V was pared by 2 bases and J by 0 bases, with 9 bases between. Germline V gene sequence: CDR1 SGDLS, CDR2 YYNGEE. The length of the CDR3 is 15 residues. CDR3 DNA sequence: TGTGCCAGCAGCGTGAGCAGGGACTCTGGAAACACCATATATTTT. It yields the protein CASSVSRDSGNTIYF.

J is TRBJ2-3 and V is TRBV6-6, with D perhaps TRBD2 (6 bases). CDR1 is MNHNY, CDR2 SVGAGI, per germline (reference sequence). Trimming shortened V by 8 bases and J by 5 bases, and 11 bases separated the two germline ends. The CDR3 loop spans 12 amino acids. The DNA of the CDR3 is TGTGCCAGCCGGGAGTCGAAAGATACGCAGTATTTT. It encodes CASRESKDTQYF.

The V and J genes are TRBV9 and TRBJ2-1; D remains ambiguous. This CDR3 spans 15 amino acids. Germline loops: CDR1 SGDLS, CDR2 YYNGEE. V was shortened by 6 bases and J by 0 bases, with 13 bases between the two germline ends. DNA of the CDR3: TGTGCCAGCACCGTCGGTTCCGGCTCCTACAATGAGCAGTTCTTC. Encoded protein: CASTVGSGSYNEQFF. The variable domain in full, completed from reference TRBV9 and TRBJ2-1, reads DSGVTQTPKHLITATGQRVTLRCSPRSGDLSVYWYQQSLDQGLQFLIQYYNGEERAKGNILERFSAQQFPDLHSELNLSSLELGDSALYFCASTVGSGSYNEQFFGPGTRLTVL.

The chain recombines TRBV7-2 with TRBJ2-7; 10 bases agree with TRBD1. Germline CDR1 SGHTA, CDR2 FQGNSA. This CDR3 has 15 residues. After removal of 2 bases from V and 5 bases from J, the junction contained 6 bases not matched to a gene. The CDR3 DNA reads as TGTGCCAGCAGCTTAACTGGGACAGGGGTCCACGAGCAGTACTTC. Translation: CASSLTGTGVHEQYF.

The V gene is TRBV7-2, the J gene TRBJ2-5; 7 bases align to TRBD2. V dropped 1 base and J dropped 4; count of bases not matched to a gene: 3. Germline assignment: CDR1 SGHTA and CDR2 FQGNSA. CDR3 length: 14 amino acids. In DNA form, the CDR3 reads TGTGCCAGCAGCTTAGATCTAGCGGTAGAGACCCAGTACTTC. This codes for CASSLDLAVETQYF.

The J gene is TRBJ1-3, the V gene TRBV27; weak D call: TRBD1 (5 bases). Trimming took 5 bases from V and 3 from J, leaving 26 bases between them. The CDR3 runs to 19 residues. Germline-derived CDR1 and CDR2 are MNHEY and SMNVEV (reference sequence). The DNA of the CDR3 is TGTGCCAGCAGTCCGACGGGCCAACAGGTGGTCCCTGGTGGAAACACCATATATTTT. It yields the protein CASSPTGQQVVPGGNTIYF.

This chain joins TRBV6-5 and TRBJ1-1, with no clear D. The V end was cut by 0 bases, the J end by 3 bases, with 14 bases between. Germline V lookup: CDR1 MNHEY, CDR2 SVGAGI. The CDR3 extends over 16 amino acids. CDR3 nucleotides: TGTGCCAGCAGTTACTCGATCCGTGGTGGGCACACTGAAGCTTTCTTT. Translated: CASSYSIRGGHTEAFF.

The gene calls are TRBV29-1 and TRBJ2-7, with D perhaps TRBD1 or TRBD2 (6 bases each). The CDR3 runs 13 residues. Germline V gives CDR1 SQVTM, CDR2 ANQGSEA. Trimming removed 3 bases at V and 4 bases at J, with 13 bases between. Here the CDR3 DNA reads TGCAGCGTTGAGGGGGGCGCGAGGTACGAGCAGTACTTC. Its protein product is CSVEGGARYEQYF.

V usage is TRBV30 and J usage is TRBJ1-3, with a possible D match to TRBD1 (5 bases). Germline CDR1 reads GTSNPN; CDR2 reads SVGIG (reference sequence). CDR3 size: 17 residues. V lost 3 bases and J lost 0, with 18 bases in between. This chain's CDR3 is CAWSLDRLTFSGNTIYF. In DNA form, the CDR3 reads TGTGCCTGGAGCCTCGACAGATTGACTTTCTCTGGAAACACCATATATTTT. Full variable domain (remainder filled in from reference TRBV30 and TRBJ1-3): SQTIHQWPATLVQPVGSPLSLECTVEGTSNPNLYWYRQAAGRGLQLLFYSVGIGQISSEVPQNLSASRPQDRQFILSSKKLLLSDSGFYLCAWSLDRLTFSGNTIYFGEGSWLTVV.

This chain joins TRBV29-1 and TRBJ1-1, with TRBD1 matching over 9 bases. This CDR3 contains 15 residues. The V segment lost 1 base and the J segment 5 bases; nucleotides outside the gene matches: 8. Germline CDR1 and CDR2: SQVTM and ANQGSEA. CDR3 in amino acids: CSVEVLGQGGTEAFF. The CDR3 bases are TGCAGCGTTGAAGTGTTGGGACAGGGCGGGACTGAAGCTTTCTTT.

This clone has only a few counts. V and J are TRBV9 and TRBJ1-1; D might be TRBD1 (5 bases). This CDR3 region has 13 residues. V lost 4 bases, J lost 1 base, and 8 bases lay in between. Per the germline V gene, CDR1 is SGDLS and CDR2 is YYNGEE. CDR3 loop: CASSQTGNTEAFF. The CDR3 DNA sequence: TGTGCCAGCAGCCAAACAGGGAACACTGAAGCTTTCTTT.

As to this clone: With a much larger clone just one base away, this may be a read error. V is TRBV7-9 and J is TRBJ2-7; D tentatively reads TRBD1 or TRBD2 (5 bases each). CDR1 SEHNR and CDR2 FQNEAQ come from the germline V gene (reference sequence). This CDR3 has 12 residues. Trimming took 3 bases from V and 3 from J, leaving 6 bases between them. The CDR3 DNA sequence: TGTGCCAGCAGCTTGGGGGACTACGAGCAGTACTTC. It translates to CASSLGDYEQYF.

This chain links TRBV19 with TRBJ2-5, with unresolved D. Germline CDR1 LNHDA, CDR2 SQIVND (reference sequence). The germline V and J ends were trimmed by 1 base and 2 bases, with 5 bases remaining between them. This CDR3 is 13 amino acids long. The CDR3: CASSIGLQETQYF. The CDR3 nucleotides read TGTGCCAGTAGTATAGGGCTGCAAGAGACCCAGTACTTC.

In its sample, this clone was seen once. The J gene is TRBJ1-1, the V gene TRBV19, with 8 bases lining up with TRBD1. Germline CDR1 reads LNHDA; CDR2 reads SQIVND (reference sequence). Trimming cost V 5 bases and J 5 bases; bases outside gene matches: 7. The CDR3 spans 14 residues. CDR3 region: CASSVGQGRTEAFF. In DNA, the CDR3 is TGTGCCAGTAGTGTAGGACAGGGTCGGACTGAAGCTTTCTTT. Full variable domain (missing parts from reference TRBV19 and TRBJ1-1): DGGITQSPKYLFRKEGQNVTLSCEQNLNHDAMYWYRQDPGQGLRLIYYSQIVNDFQKGDIAEGYSVSREKKESFPLTVTSAQKNPTAFYLCASSVGQGRTEAFFGQGTRLTVV.

This clone has a single count. This rearrangement joins TRBV7-6 to TRBJ1-6, with D perhaps matching TRBD1 (6 bases). Germline-derived CDR1 and CDR2 are SGHVS and FNYEAQ. The length of the CDR3 is 15 residues. The V end lost 4 bases, the J end lost 1 base, and 8 bases lay between the germline ends. The CDR3 nucleotides are TGTGCCAGCAGCTCTCAGGGGTCCTATAATTCACCCCTCCACTTT. Translating gives CASSSQGSYNSPLHF.

This chain connects TRBV5-1 to TRBJ2-1; the D gene is possibly TRBD2 (6 bases). V lost 2 bases and J lost 3, with 12 bases in between. There are 15 residues in the CDR3. The V gene's germline CDR1 is SGHRS and CDR2 YFSETQ. CDR3 nucleotides: TGCGCCAGCAGCTTAGGGACTTCTGTCTACAATGAGCAGTTCTTC. It specifies CASSLGTSVYNEQFF.

The V and J genes are TRBV18 and TRBJ1-1; 7 bases fit TRBD1. This CDR3 has 15 residues. V lost 4 bases to trimming and J lost 3 bases; unmatched junction nucleotides: 8. From germline, CDR1 is KGHSH and CDR2 LQKENI. The CDR3 DNA sequence: TGTGCCAGCTCACTGCGGACAGGTGGGGACACTGAAGCTTTCTTT. Residues: CASSLRTGGDTEAFF.

The rearrangement joins TRBV13 to TRBJ1-6; 9 nucleotides line up with TRBD1. From germline, CDR1 is PRHDT and CDR2 FYEKMQ (reference sequence). The CDR3 runs to 16 residues. J lost 9 bases, V lost 2 bases, and 8 bases had no gene match. The CDR3 DNA sequence: TGTGCCAGCAGCTTATATGTCGGGACAGGGAGTTCACCCCTCCACTTT. Amino acid sequence: CASSLYVGTGSSPLHF. The full variable domain, its missing parts supplied by reference TRBV13 and TRBJ1-6, is AAGVIQSPRHLIKEKRETATLKCYPIPRHDTVYWYQQGPGQDPQFLISFYEKMQSDKGSIPDRFSAQQFSDYHSELNMSSLELGDSALYFCASSLYVGTGSSPLHFGNGTRLTVT.

This chain connects TRBV18 to TRBJ2-1; 7 positions agree with TRBD2. Germline values: CDR1 KGHSH, CDR2 LQKENI. V was pared by 6 bases and J by 4 bases, with 6 bases of the junction left unmatched. This CDR3 has 14 residues. The CDR3 is CASSLLAEYNEQFF. CDR3 nucleotides: TGTGCCAGCTCGCTGCTAGCGGAGTACAATGAGCAGTTCTTC.

This clone was picked up one time. J is TRBJ1-5 and V is TRBV27; D is uncertain. This CDR3 spans 14 amino acids. The germline CDR1 and CDR2 sequences are MNHEY and SMNVEV (reference sequence). V shed 3 bases and J shed 0 bases, with 6 bases lying between them. The DNA of the CDR3 is TGTGCCAGCAGTTTTGGAGGTAGCAATCAGCCCCAGCATTTT. Protein sequence: CASSFGGSNQPQHF.